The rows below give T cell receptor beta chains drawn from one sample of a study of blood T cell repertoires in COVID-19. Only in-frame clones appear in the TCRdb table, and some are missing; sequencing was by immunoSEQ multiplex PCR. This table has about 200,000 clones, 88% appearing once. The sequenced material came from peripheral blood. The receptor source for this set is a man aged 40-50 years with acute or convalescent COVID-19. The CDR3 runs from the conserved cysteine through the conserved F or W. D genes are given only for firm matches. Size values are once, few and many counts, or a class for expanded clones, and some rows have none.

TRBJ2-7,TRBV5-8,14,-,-,CASSLLRGRNEQYF,TGTGCCAGCAGCTTATTACGAGGGAGGAACGAGCAGTACTTC
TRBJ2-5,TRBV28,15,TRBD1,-,CASSSPGDRGETQYF,TGTGCCAGCAGTTCGCCCGGGGACAGGGGAGAGACCCAGTACTTC
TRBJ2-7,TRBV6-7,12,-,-,CASMNRAYEQYF,TGTGCCAGCATGAACAGGGCCTACGAGCAGTACTTC
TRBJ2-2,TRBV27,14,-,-,CASSLLGNTGELFF,TGTGCCAGCAGTTTACTAGGGAACACCGGGGAGCTGTTTTTT
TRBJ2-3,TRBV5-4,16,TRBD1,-,CASSSGDRVWTDTQYF,TGTGCCAGCAGCTCGGGGGACAGGGTTTGGACAGATACGCAGTATTTT
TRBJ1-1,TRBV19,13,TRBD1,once,CASHRGYNTEAFF,TGTGCCAGCCACAGGGGGTATAACACTGAAGCTTTCTTT
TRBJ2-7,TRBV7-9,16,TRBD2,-,CASSTWEAGEGHEQYF,TGTGCCAGCAGCACCTGGGAGGCGGGAGAGGGCCACGAGCAGTACTTC
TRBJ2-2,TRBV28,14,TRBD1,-,CASRQGGVTGELFF,TGTGCCAGCAGACAGGGGGGTGTCACCGGGGAGCTGTTTTTT
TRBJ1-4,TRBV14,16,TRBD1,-,CASSLRAGQGGEKLFF,TGTGCCAGCAGCCTAAGGGCGGGACAGGGTGGCGAAAAACTGTTTTTT
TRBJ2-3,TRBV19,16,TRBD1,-,CASSIGGTGGTDTQYF,TGTGCCAGTAGTATAGGCGGGACAGGGGGCACAGATACGCAGTATTTT
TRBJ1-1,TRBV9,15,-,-,CASSAKGGVNTEAFF,TGTGCCAGCAGCGCCAAAGGGGGTGTGAACACTGAAGCTTTCTTT
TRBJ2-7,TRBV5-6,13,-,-,CASSLGQGNRPYF,TGTGCCAGCAGCTTGGGGCAGGGAAACAGGCCGTACTTC
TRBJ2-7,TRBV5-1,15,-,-,CASSLLGTPSDEQYF,TGCGCCAGCAGCTTGTTGGGGACTCCAAGCGACGAGCAGTACTTC
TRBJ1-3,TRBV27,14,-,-,CASTLEASGNTIYF,TGTGCCAGCACCCTGGAGGCTTCCGGAAACACCATATATTTT
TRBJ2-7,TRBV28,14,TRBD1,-,CASTPGQGRNEQYF,TGTGCCAGCACCCCAGGACAGGGGAGGAACGAGCAGTACTTC
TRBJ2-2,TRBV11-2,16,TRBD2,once,CASSQGLAANTGELFF,TGTGCCAGCAGCCAGGGACTAGCGGCGAACACCGGGGAGCTGTTTTTT
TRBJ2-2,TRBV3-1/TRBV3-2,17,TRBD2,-,CASSQDSGGPGTGELFF,TGTGCCAGCAGCCAAGACTCGGGGGGGCCAGGCACCGGGGAGCTGTTTTTT
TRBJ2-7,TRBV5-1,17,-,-,CASRRTGYSGSGYEQYF,TGCGCCAGCAGACGGACAGGGTATAGCGGGAGCGGCTACGAGCAGTACTTC
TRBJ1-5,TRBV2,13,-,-,CASSLQEYQPQHF,TGTGCCAGCAGTCTACAGGAATATCAGCCCCAGCATTTT
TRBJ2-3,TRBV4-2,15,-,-,CASSQGGADTDTQYF,TGTGCCAGCAGCCAAGGGGGCGCCGACACAGATACGCAGTATTTT
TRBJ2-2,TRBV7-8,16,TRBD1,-,CASSLRGQGPTGELFF,TGTGCCAGCAGCTTAAGGGGGCAGGGGCCCACCGGGGAGCTGTTTTTT
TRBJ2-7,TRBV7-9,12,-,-,CASSSQGYEQYF,TGTGCCAGCAGCTCGCAGGGTTACGAGCAGTACTTC
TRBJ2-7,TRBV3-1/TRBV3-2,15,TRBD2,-,CASSQGLAGTYEQYF,TGTGCCAGCAGCCAAGGACTAGCGGGAACCTACGAGCAGTACTTC
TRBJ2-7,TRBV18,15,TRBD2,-,CASSPLAGNSYEQYF,TGTGCCAGCTCACCACTAGCGGGGAACTCCTACGAGCAGTACTTC
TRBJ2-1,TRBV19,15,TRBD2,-,CASPKTSLLGDEQFF,TGTGCCAGCCCTAAGACTAGCCTTCTAGGGGATGAGCAGTTCTTC
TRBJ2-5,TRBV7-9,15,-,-,CASSPTLGLKETQYF,TGTGCCAGCAGCCCCACCCTAGGACTTAAGGAGACCCAGTACTTC
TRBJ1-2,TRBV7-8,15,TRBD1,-,CASSSGGGAGGWYTF,TGTGCCAGCAGCTCCGGCGGGGGGGCAGGGGGTTGGTACACCTTC
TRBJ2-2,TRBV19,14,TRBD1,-,CASSWAGGNGELFF,TGTGCCAGTAGTTGGGCAGGGGGAAACGGGGAGCTGTTTTTT
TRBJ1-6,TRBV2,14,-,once,CASRLQWGDSPLHF,TGTGCCAGCAGATTACAGTGGGGCGATTCACCCCTCCACTTT
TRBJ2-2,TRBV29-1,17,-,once,CSAVTGPGTRTSGELFF,TGCAGCGCTGTAACAGGTCCCGGGACTCGAACGTCCGGGGAGCTGTTTTTT
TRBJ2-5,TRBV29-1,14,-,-,CSVTFFAGQETQYF,TGCAGCGTTACCTTTTTCGCAGGACAAGAGACCCAGTACTTC
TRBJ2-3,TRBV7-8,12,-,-,CASSPGADTQYF,TGTGCCAGCAGCCCCGGGGCAGATACGCAGTATTTT
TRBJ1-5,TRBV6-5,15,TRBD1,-,CASLKSGQGFQPQHF,TGTGCCAGCTTAAAAAGTGGACAGGGGTTTCAGCCCCAGCATTTT
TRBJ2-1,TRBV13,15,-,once,CASSLGRGRVNEQFF,TGTGCCAGCAGCCTCGGGCGGGGGCGTGTAAATGAGCAGTTCTTC
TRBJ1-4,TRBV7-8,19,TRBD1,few,CASSYRQGAVQRTNEKLFF,TGTGCCAGCAGCTATAGACAGGGGGCGGTTCAGCGAACTAATGAAAAACTGTTTTTT
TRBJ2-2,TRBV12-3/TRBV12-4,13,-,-,CASSPRLTGELFF,TGTGCCAGCAGTCCCCGGTTGACCGGGGAGCTGTTTTTT
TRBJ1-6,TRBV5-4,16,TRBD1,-,CASSSADRGIVSPLHF,TGTGCCAGCAGCTCCGCGGACAGGGGTATTGTTTCACCCCTCCACTTT
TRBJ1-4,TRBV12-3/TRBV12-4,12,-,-,CASRQREEKLFF,TGTGCCAGCAGACAGAGGGAGGAAAAACTGTTTTTT
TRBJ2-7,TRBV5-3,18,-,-,CARSFKGTGPGNPYEQYF,TGTGCCAGAAGCTTCAAGGGGACTGGGCCTGGAAATCCATACGAGCAGTACTTC
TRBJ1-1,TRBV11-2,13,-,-,CASSLTTGTEAFF,TGTGCCAGCAGCTTAACGACAGGCACTGAAGCTTTCTTT
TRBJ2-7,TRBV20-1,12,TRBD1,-,CSASTTGAEQYF,TGCAGTGCTAGTACAACAGGGGCCGAGCAGTACTTC
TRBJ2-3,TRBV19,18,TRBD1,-,CASSRGRGRSQGTDTQYF,TGTGCCAGTAGTCGGGGCAGGGGGCGAAGTCAGGGGACAGATACGCAGTATTTT
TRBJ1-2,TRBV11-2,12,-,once,CASSLEAYGYTF,TGTGCCAGCAGCTTAGAGGCCTATGGCTACACCTTC
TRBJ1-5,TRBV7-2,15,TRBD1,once,CASSSIGTVNQPQHF,TGTGCCAGCAGCTCCATTGGGACAGTGAATCAGCCCCAGCATTTT
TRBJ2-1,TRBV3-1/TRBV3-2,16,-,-,CASSHSGTHTYNEQFF,TGTGCCAGCAGCCACTCCGGGACACATACCTACAATGAGCAGTTCTTC
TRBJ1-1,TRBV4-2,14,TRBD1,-,CASSPNAWDREAFF,TGTGCCAGCAGTCCGAACGCTTGGGACAGAGAAGCTTTCTTT
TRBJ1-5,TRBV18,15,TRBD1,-,CASTPSGGGNQPQHF,TGTGCCAGCACACCCTCAGGGGGTGGCAATCAGCCCCAGCATTTT
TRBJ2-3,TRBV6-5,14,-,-,CASSYLRGTDTQYF,TGTGCCAGCAGTTACTTGCGGGGCACAGATACGCAGTATTTT
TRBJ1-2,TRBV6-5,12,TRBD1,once,CASAPGGYGYTF,TGTGCCAGCGCCCCAGGGGGCTATGGCTACACCTTC
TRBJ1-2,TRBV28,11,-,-,CASSSGAGYTF,TGTGCCAGCAGCTCTGGGGCTGGCTACACCTTC
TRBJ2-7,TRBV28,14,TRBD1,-,CASRLTGGSYEQYF,TGTGCCAGCAGGCTCACAGGGGGGTCCTACGAGCAGTACTTC
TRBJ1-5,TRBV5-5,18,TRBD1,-,CASSLVGTGGASNQPQHF,TGTGCCAGCAGCTTGGTTGGGACAGGGGGCGCGAGCAATCAGCCCCAGCATTTT
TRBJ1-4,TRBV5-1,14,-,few,CASSRVSTNEKLFF,TGCGCCAGCAGCCGGGTCAGCACTAATGAAAAACTGTTTTTT